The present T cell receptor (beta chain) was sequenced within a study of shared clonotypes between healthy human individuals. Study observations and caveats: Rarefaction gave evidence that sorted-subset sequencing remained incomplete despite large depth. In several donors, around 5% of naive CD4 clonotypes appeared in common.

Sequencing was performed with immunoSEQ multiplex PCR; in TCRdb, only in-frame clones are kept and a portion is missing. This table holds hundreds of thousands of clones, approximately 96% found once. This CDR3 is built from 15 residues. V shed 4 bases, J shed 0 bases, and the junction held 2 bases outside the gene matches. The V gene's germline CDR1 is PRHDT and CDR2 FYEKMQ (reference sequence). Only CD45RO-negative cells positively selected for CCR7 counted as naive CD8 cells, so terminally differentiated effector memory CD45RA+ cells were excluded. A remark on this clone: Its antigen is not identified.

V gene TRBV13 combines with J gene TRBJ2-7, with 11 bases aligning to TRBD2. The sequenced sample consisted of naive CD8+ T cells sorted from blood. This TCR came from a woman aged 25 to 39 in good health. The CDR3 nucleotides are TGTGCCAGCAGCTCCGGACTAGCGGGCTCCTACGAGCAGTACTTC. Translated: CASSSGLAGSYEQYF.